A selection of T cell receptor beta chains follows, all from one sample in a study of neurological immune-mediated disorders. A single record per CDR3 protein comes from TCRdb applying MiXCR to the 5' RACE reads. The table has about 80,000 distinct CDR3 sequences, about 5.6% seen once. Material for sequencing was PBMCs. All receptors come from a woman aged 55-75 years with multiple sclerosis. Each CDR3 is given with its conserved first and last residue. A D gene is named only where the DNA matches it firmly. Size is stated for part of the rows, as once, few or many counts, or as a class when the clone is expanded.

clone size: many
D gene: TRBD1
J gene: TRBJ2-7
V gene: TRBV4-1
CDR3 protein: CASSQTGTGGEEQYF
CDR3 DNA: TGCGCCAGCAGCCAGACCGGGACAGGGGGCGAAGAGCAGTACTTC

clone size: few
D gene: TRBD1
J gene: TRBJ2-7
V gene: TRBV7-7
CDR3 protein: CASSSGTGFSYEQYF
CDR3 DNA: TGTGCCAGCAGCTCAGGGACAGGGTTCTCCTACGAGCAGTACTTC

clone size: -
D gene: -
J gene: TRBJ2-7
V gene: TRBV20-1
CDR3 protein: CSPGWDADYEQYF
CDR3 DNA: TGCAGCCCGGGATGGGACGCGGACTACGAGCAGTACTTC

clone size: many
D gene: -
J gene: TRBJ2-5
V gene: TRBV5-1
CDR3 protein: CASSLAGSRETQYF
CDR3 DNA: TGCGCCAGCAGCTTGGCCGGTAGTAGGGAGACCCAGTACTTC

clone size: few
D gene: -
J gene: TRBJ1-4
V gene: TRBV7-6
CDR3 protein: CASSPRTATNEKLFF
CDR3 DNA: TGTGCCAGCAGCCCTAGGACAGCAACTAATGAAAAACTGTTTTTT

clone size: -
D gene: -
J gene: TRBJ2-1
V gene: TRBV5-6
CDR3 protein: CASSSHCHRTGDNEQFF
CDR3 DNA: TGTGCCAGCAGCTCCCATTGCCACCGAACGGGGGACAATGAGCAGTTCTTC

clone size: many
D gene: -
J gene: TRBJ2-3
V gene: TRBV24-1
CDR3 protein: CATSDQGIPTDTQYF
CDR3 DNA: TGTGCCACCAGTGATCAGGGAATTCCCACAGATACGCAGTATTTT

clone size: many
D gene: TRBD1
J gene: TRBJ2-7
V gene: TRBV2
CDR3 protein: CASRQGVYEQYF
CDR3 DNA: TGTGCCAGCAGACAGGGGGTCTACGAGCAGTACTTC

clone size: many
D gene: -
J gene: TRBJ2-7
V gene: TRBV7-2
CDR3 protein: CASSRGTDGYAEQYF
CDR3 DNA: TGTGCCAGCAGCCGCGGAACAGACGGCTACGCCGAGCAGTACTTC

clone size: many
D gene: TRBD2
J gene: TRBJ2-3
V gene: TRBV4-2
CDR3 protein: CASSQILAGGSTDTQYF
CDR3 DNA: TGTGCCAGCAGCCAAATATTAGCGGGGGGGAGCACAGATACGCAGTATTTT

clone size: many
D gene: -
J gene: TRBJ1-1
V gene: TRBV29-1
CDR3 protein: CSVEDRGLLNTEAFF
CDR3 DNA: TGCAGCGTTGAAGATCGGGGTCTATTGAACACTGAAGCTTTCTTT

clone size: many
D gene: TRBD1
J gene: TRBJ2-6
V gene: TRBV5-1
CDR3 protein: CATPAGTGGSGANVLTF
CDR3 DNA: TGCGCCACGCCAGCCGGGACAGGGGGCTCTGGGGCCAACGTCCTGACTTTC

clone size: many
D gene: -
J gene: TRBJ1-6
V gene: TRBV9
CDR3 protein: CASSPSPGGNSPLHF
CDR3 DNA: TGTGCCAGCAGCCCTAGTCCGGGAGGGAATTCACCCCTCCACTTT

clone size: many
D gene: -
J gene: TRBJ1-2
V gene: TRBV20-1
CDR3 protein: CSAPRAVGYTF
CDR3 DNA: TGCAGTGCCCCGAGGGCGGTGGGGTACACCTTC

clone size: many
D gene: TRBD2
J gene: TRBJ2-2
V gene: TRBV7-2
CDR3 protein: CASSARLAGNTGELFF
CDR3 DNA: TGTGCCAGCAGCGCAAGACTAGCGGGCAACACCGGGGAGCTGTTTTTT

clone size: many
D gene: TRBD1
J gene: TRBJ1-2
V gene: TRBV19
CDR3 protein: CASIRTGGFNGYTF
CDR3 DNA: TGTGCCAGTATACGGACAGGGGGCTTTAATGGCTACACCTTC

clone size: many
D gene: -
J gene: TRBJ2-7
V gene: TRBV5-1
CDR3 protein: CASSLKGQGAYEQYF
CDR3 DNA: TGCGCCAGCAGCTTAAAGGGGCAGGGAGCCTACGAGCAGTACTTC

clone size: many
D gene: TRBD1
J gene: TRBJ1-2
V gene: TRBV15
CDR3 protein: CATSRVGQAGDGYTF
CDR3 DNA: TGTGCCACCAGCAGAGTTGGACAGGCGGGTGATGGCTACACCTTC

clone size: many
D gene: -
J gene: TRBJ1-3
V gene: TRBV5-6
CDR3 protein: CASSLRSGNTIYF
CDR3 DNA: TGTGCCAGCAGCTTACGCTCTGGAAACACCATATATTTT

clone size: many
D gene: TRBD1
J gene: TRBJ2-1
V gene: TRBV7-9
CDR3 protein: CASRPGQGNEQFF
CDR3 DNA: TGTGCCAGCCGGCCGGGACAGGGGAATGAGCAGTTCTTC

clone size: many
D gene: TRBD1
J gene: TRBJ1-4
V gene: TRBV3-1
CDR3 protein: CASSLNRGANEKLFF
CDR3 DNA: TGTGCCAGCAGCCTTAACAGGGGGGCTAATGAAAAACTGTTTTTT

clone size: many
D gene: TRBD1
J gene: TRBJ1-1
V gene: TRBV11-2
CDR3 protein: CASSQGALNGAFF
CDR3 DNA: TGTGCCAGCAGTCAGGGGGCGCTTAACGGAGCTTTCTTT

clone size: many
D gene: TRBD1
J gene: TRBJ1-2
V gene: TRBV7-9
CDR3 protein: CASSRTGSYGYTF
CDR3 DNA: TGTGCCAGCAGCCGGACAGGGTCCTATGGCTACACCTTC

clone size: many
D gene: -
J gene: TRBJ2-1
V gene: TRBV20-1
CDR3 protein: CSRTATAGEQFF
CDR3 DNA: TGCAGTCGGACGGCCACTGCGGGTGAGCAGTTCTTC

clone size: -
D gene: TRBD2
J gene: TRBJ2-1
V gene: TRBV20-1
CDR3 protein: CSASGGAGSSYNEQFF
CDR3 DNA: TGCAGTGCTAGCGGGGGGGCGGGGAGCTCCTACAATGAGCAGTTCTTC

clone size: few
D gene: -
J gene: TRBJ1-1
V gene: TRBV7-9
CDR3 protein: CASSLQGTPEAFF
CDR3 DNA: TGTGCCAGCAGCTTACAGGGGACCCCTGAAGCTTTCTTT

clone size: many
D gene: TRBD1
J gene: TRBJ2-3
V gene: TRBV10-3
CDR3 protein: CAISGQGEASTDTQYF
CDR3 DNA: TGTGCCATCAGTGGCCAGGGGGAAGCTAGCACAGATACGCAGTATTTT

clone size: many
D gene: TRBD1
J gene: TRBJ2-1
V gene: TRBV4-2
CDR3 protein: CASSQTTGTGPYNEQFF
CDR3 DNA: TGTGCCAGCAGCCAAACGACCGGGACAGGCCCCTACAATGAGCAGTTCTTC

clone size: many
D gene: -
J gene: TRBJ2-7
V gene: TRBV5-6
CDR3 protein: CASSLAGAGKGEQYF
CDR3 DNA: TGTGCCAGCAGCTTGGCCGGGGCCGGAAAGGGGGAGCAGTACTTC

clone size: -
D gene: -
J gene: TRBJ1-2
V gene: TRBV20-1
CDR3 protein: CSANKGVAEGYTF
CDR3 DNA: TGCAGTGCTAATAAGGGGGTAGCGGAAGGCTACACCTTC

clone size: many
D gene: -
J gene: TRBJ1-5
V gene: TRBV7-2
CDR3 protein: CASSLEAGRGQPQHF
CDR3 DNA: TGTGCCAGCAGCTTAGAGGCCGGCCGGGGTCAGCCCCAGCATTTT

clone size: many
D gene: TRBD1
J gene: TRBJ2-1
V gene: TRBV6-6
CDR3 protein: CASSQGQGPHNEQFF
CDR3 DNA: TGTGCCAGCAGCCAGGGACAGGGCCCTCACAATGAGCAGTTCTTC

clone size: many
D gene: -
J gene: TRBJ1-2
V gene: TRBV7-9
CDR3 protein: CASSLADLNYGYTF
CDR3 DNA: TGTGCCAGCAGCTTAGCCGACCTTAACTATGGCTACACCTTC

clone size: many
D gene: TRBD1
J gene: TRBJ2-2
V gene: TRBV6-5
CDR3 protein: CASSLIPGQQTGELFF
CDR3 DNA: TGTGCCAGCAGTTTAATTCCGGGACAGCAAACCGGGGAGCTGTTTTTT

clone size: -
D gene: -
J gene: TRBJ2-2
V gene: TRBV5-5
CDR3 protein: CASSQQVNTGEMFF
CDR3 DNA: TGCGCCAGCAGCCAACAGGTGAACACCGGGGAGATGTTTTTT

clone size: many
D gene: -
J gene: TRBJ1-1
V gene: TRBV3-1
CDR3 protein: CASSQEIDGGAFF
CDR3 DNA: TGTGCCAGCAGCCAAGAAATAGACGGTGGAGCTTTCTTT

clone size: many
D gene: -
J gene: TRBJ2-7
V gene: TRBV7-2
CDR3 protein: CASSLPHRGGNEQYF
CDR3 DNA: TGTGCCAGCAGCCTACCTCACAGGGGAGGCAACGAGCAGTACTTC

clone size: many
D gene: TRBD1
J gene: TRBJ2-7
V gene: TRBV20-1
CDR3 protein: CSASKGGDFKQYF
CDR3 DNA: TGCAGTGCTAGTAAAGGGGGCGACTTTAAGCAGTACTTC

clone size: many
D gene: -
J gene: TRBJ1-5
V gene: TRBV12-3/TRBV12-4
CDR3 protein: CASSKGQPQHF
CDR3 DNA: TGTGCCAGCAGTAAAGGTCAGCCCCAGCATTTT

clone size: many
D gene: -
J gene: TRBJ1-4
V gene: TRBV5-1
CDR3 protein: CASSSDTLANEKLFF
CDR3 DNA: TGCGCCAGCAGCTCCGACACGCTTGCGAATGAAAAACTGTTTTTT

clone size: many
D gene: -
J gene: TRBJ2-2
V gene: TRBV11-2
CDR3 protein: CASGLGLANTGELFF
CDR3 DNA: TGTGCCAGCGGCCTAGGCCTCGCGAACACCGGGGAGCTGTTTTTT

clone size: many
D gene: -
J gene: TRBJ2-5
V gene: TRBV6-1
CDR3 protein: CASRTLDGSQETQYF
CDR3 DNA: TGTGCCAGCAGGACCCTCGACGGTTCCCAAGAGACCCAGTACTTC

clone size: -
D gene: TRBD2
J gene: TRBJ2-7
V gene: TRBV5-5
CDR3 protein: CASSLEAGGDYEQYF
CDR3 DNA: TGTGCCAGCAGCTTGGAGGCGGGGGGTGACTACGAGCAGTACTTC

clone size: many
D gene: -
J gene: TRBJ2-5
V gene: TRBV5-5
CDR3 protein: CASSLQAAQETQYF
CDR3 DNA: TGTGCCAGCAGCTTACAGGCGGCACAAGAGACCCAGTACTTC

clone size: many
D gene: -
J gene: TRBJ1-2
V gene: TRBV11-2
CDR3 protein: CASSPWRTNYGYTF
CDR3 DNA: TGTGCCAGCAGCCCCTGGAGGACCAACTATGGCTACACCTTC

clone size: -
D gene: TRBD2
J gene: TRBJ2-3
V gene: TRBV5-5
CDR3 protein: CASSANQLAGGTDTQYF
CDR3 DNA: TGTGCCAGCAGCGCAAACCAACTAGCGGGGGGCACAGATACGCAGTATTTT

clone size: many
D gene: -
J gene: TRBJ2-1
V gene: TRBV3-1
CDR3 protein: CASSQDVEGNEQFF
CDR3 DNA: TGTGCCAGCAGCCAAGATGTAGAAGGCAATGAGCAGTTCTTC

clone size: many
D gene: -
J gene: TRBJ2-5
V gene: TRBV5-4
CDR3 protein: CASSQPGHQETQYF
CDR3 DNA: TGTGCCAGCAGCCAGCCGGGACACCAAGAGACCCAGTACTTC

clone size: -
D gene: -
J gene: TRBJ1-1
V gene: TRBV11-2
CDR3 protein: CASSPPVAEAFF
CDR3 DNA: TGTGCCAGCAGCCCCCCTGTGGCTGAAGCTTTCTTT

clone size: -
D gene: -
J gene: TRBJ2-5
V gene: TRBV25-1
CDR3 protein: CAISEGGNETQYF
CDR3 DNA: TGTGCCATCAGTGAAGGAGGGAATGAGACCCAGTACTTC

clone size: many
D gene: -
J gene: TRBJ2-3
V gene: TRBV12-3/TRBV12-4
CDR3 protein: CASSLLSTDTQYF
CDR3 DNA: TGTGCCAGCAGTTTACTGAGCACAGATACGCAGTATTTT